What follows describes a single T cell receptor (beta chain). Antigen: not known. Next came a second PCR, run for 7 to 11 cycles, which used a sample-barcoded 5' primer along with a J-beta primer mix. The yield of each sample was at least 2.5 million CDR3-containing paired-end reads. Using its own MiXCR run on the 5' RACE reads, TCRdb lists one record per CDR3 protein. The sample includes roughly 2 million distinct CDR3 sequences, 49% of them seen just once. Researchers isolated at least 6.5 million PBMCs per sample. The data were taken from a study of blood T cells in healthy people across ages. Points from the study as a whole: The diversity estimates, figures obtained from one million T cells, were considered underestimates. Comparison with aged donors showed that long-lived donors had more naive CD4+ cells and higher diversity.

The V end lost 6 bases, the J end lost 2 bases, and 11 bases lay between the germline ends. This CDR3 contains 14 residues. Per the germline V gene, CDR1 is MNHEY and CDR2 is SVGEGT. The receptor was isolated from a woman aged 40 to 50 in good health. Sequencing was carried out using blood. This chain uses TRBV6-2 or TRBV6-3 with TRBJ2-1; D is unresolved. Here the CDR3 reads CASRPSGTYNEQFF. Written as DNA, the CDR3 is TGTGCCAGCAGACCCTCTGGGACCTACAATGAGCAGTTCTTC.